Below are 16 T cell receptor beta chains sequenced from a single sample in a study of technical replicates of blood from several donors. The table came from immunoSEQ multiplex PCR; TCRdb's copy has only in-frame clones and leaves some out. The table shows about 100,000 clones, with approximately 95% occurring only once. Sequenced: T cells isolated from PBMCs. The receptors were gathered from a human donor in good health.

V is TRBV18 and J is TRBJ2-1; D remains ambiguous. Looked up from germline, CDR1 is KGHSH and CDR2 is LQKENI. The CDR3 covers 12 residues. V was cut by 3 bases and J by 3 bases, with 3 bases left in between. The CDR3 nucleotides read TGTGCCAGCTCACCCTACTACAATGAGCAGTTCTTC. Translation gives CASSPYYNEQFF.

The rearrangement uses TRBV11-2 and TRBJ2-1, with D hard to call. Germline loops: CDR1 SGHAT, CDR2 FQNNGV. V was cut by 5 bases and J by 3 bases, with 5 bases left in between. The CDR3 is made up of 12 amino acids. CDR3 bases: TGTGCCAGCAGCCCCAGCTACAATGAGCAGTTCTTC. Translation: CASSPSYNEQFF.

The V gene is TRBV2, the J gene TRBJ2-7, with a weak D call TRBD2 (6 bases). CDR3 length: 13 residues. V lost 10 bases to trimming and J lost 5 bases, with 18 bases between them. Germline V CDR1 and CDR2: SNHLY, FYNNEI. CDR3 in amino acids: CATGVAELNEQYF. CDR3 DNA: TGTGCCACGGGAGTAGCAGAACTAAACGAGCAGTACTTC.

In this sample, this clone turned up many times. The chain links TRBV5-1 to TRBJ1-5; D call uncertain. Germline loops: CDR1 SGHRS, CDR2 YFSETQ. V was shortened by 4 bases and J by 4 bases, with 18 bases between the two germline ends. The CDR3 sequence is 16 residues long. The CDR3 loop is CASSEGSPGLNQPQHF. DNA for the CDR3: TGCGCCAGCAGCGAGGGTTCCCCGGGATTAAATCAGCCCCAGCATTTT.

This chain uses TRBV4-1 with TRBJ2-7; TRBD2 matches 11 bases. The CDR3 runs 15 residues. V trimming: 1 base; J trimming: 4 bases; junction bases outside the gene matches: 3. Looked up from germline, CDR1 is MGHRA and CDR2 is YSYEKL. In DNA, the CDR3 is TGCGCCAGCAGCCAAGTCGGGACTAGCGGTTACGAGCAGTACTTC. This codes for CASSQVGTSGYEQYF.

As DNA, the CDR3 is TGTGCCAGCAGTCCGACAGGCCTGTCCTATGGCTACACCTTC. It encodes CASSPTGLSYGYTF. The rearrangement links TRBV6-5 to TRBJ1-2, with D tentatively TRBD1 (6 bases). The CDR3 has 14 amino acids. Deletions cut 5 bases from V and 4 bases from J, with 14 bases between. Germline V CDR1 and CDR2: MNHEY, SVGAGI.

The rearrangement joins TRBV27 to TRBJ2-7; 9 bases agree with TRBD1. V was clipped by 7 bases and J by 4 bases; unmatched bases: 17. Germline CDR1 MNHEY, CDR2 SMNVEV (reference sequence). The CDR3 extends over 17 amino acids. The CDR3 sequence: CASIAHRGPRSMYEQYF. The CDR3, as DNA: TGTGCCAGCATAGCCCACAGGGGGCCTCGAAGCATGTACGAGCAGTACTTC.

The rearrangement links TRBV7-9 to TRBJ1-2, with D possibly matching TRBD1 (6 bases). V dropped 6 bases and J dropped 3 bases, with 11 bases sitting between them. Germline CDR1 and CDR2: SEHNR and FQNEAQ (reference sequence). There are 13 residues in the CDR3. The CDR3 sequence is CASSTGLDYGYTF. The CDR3 nucleotides are TGTGCCAGCAGTACAGGGTTAGACTATGGCTACACCTTC. Variable domain in full (rest from reference TRBV7-9 and TRBJ1-2): DTGVSQNPRHKITKRGQNVTFRCDPISEHNRLYWYRQTLGQGPEFLTYFQNEAQLEKSRLLSDRFSAERPKGSFSTLEIQRTEQGDSAMYLCASSTGLDYGYTFGSGTRLTVV.

The chain joins TRBV27 to TRBJ1-2, with 8 bases fitting TRBD1. This CDR3 has 15 residues. The germline V gene encodes CDR1 MNHEY and CDR2 SMNVEV (reference sequence). V lost 5 bases to trimming and J lost 7 bases; unmatched junction nucleotides: 12. CDR3 in amino acids: CASSARRGRMVGYTF. The CDR3 nucleotides read TGTGCCAGCAGTGCCCGCAGGGGGCGGATGGTTGGCTACACCTTC.

The chain is built from TRBV4-1 and TRBJ2-2, with unresolved D. Trimming shortened V by 3 bases and J by 4 bases, and 6 bases separated the two germline ends. There are 13 residues in the CDR3. Germline lookup yields CDR1 MGHRA and CDR2 YSYEKL. DNA for the CDR3: TGCGCCAGCAGCCATCTAGTCACCGGGGAGCTGTTTTTT. This codes for CASSHLVTGELFF.

The chain carries TRBV5-1 and TRBJ2-3, with D unclear. Germline assignment: CDR1 SGHRS and CDR2 YFSETQ. V was trimmed by 0 bases and J by 1 base, leaving 9 bases between them. This CDR3 is built from 15 residues. The CDR3 bases are TGCGCCAGCAGCTTGGTAGGTCAGGGCACAGATACGCAGTATTTT. This translates into CASSLVGQGTDTQYF.

The chain carries TRBV27 and TRBJ2-3, with 13 bases identical to TRBD2. V trimming: 8 bases; J trimming: 5 bases; junction bases outside the gene matches: 4. CDR3 size: 14 residues. Germline CDR1 is MNHEY and CDR2 is SMNVEV (reference sequence). The CDR3 DNA reads as TGTGCCAGCGGACTAGCGGGAGAGGTAGATACGCAGTATTTT. This gives the protein CASGLAGEVDTQYF.

This chain connects TRBV7-9 to TRBJ2-1, with 9 bases lining up with TRBD2. CDR3 length equals 15 residues. With V trimmed by 6 bases and J by 8 bases, 11 bases remained unmatched. Germline V lookup: CDR1 SEHNR, CDR2 FQNEAQ (reference sequence). For the CDR3, the DNA is TGTGCCAGCAGTCCCGGCGTAGCGGGGGTGGATGAGCAGTTCTTC. Translated: CASSPGVAGVDEQFF.

The chain employs TRBV7-7 and TRBJ2-7, with D maybe TRBD1 (6 bases). The CDR3 covers 14 residues. V shed 1 base and J shed 5 bases, with 12 bases lying between them. Germline V lookup: CDR1 SSHAT, CDR2 FNYEAQ (reference sequence). CDR3 DNA: TGTGCCAGCAGCTTAGACAGGGCGAACAACGAGCAGTACTTC. It specifies CASSLDRANNEQYF. The variable domain in full, completed from reference TRBV7-7 and TRBJ2-7, reads GAGVSQSPRYKVTKRGQDVTLRCDPISSHATLYWYQQALGQGPEFLTYFNYEAQPDKSGLPSDRFSAERPEGSISTLTIQRTEQRDSAMYRCASSLDRANNEQYFGPGTRLTVT.

The chain employs TRBV4-1 and TRBJ2-1; D remains ambiguous. Germline-derived CDR1 and CDR2 are MGHRA and YSYEKL. The V and J ends lost 1 base and 2 bases respectively, with 6 bases between them. The CDR3 extends over 14 amino acids. The CDR3 sequence: CASSQGPPYNEQFF. For the CDR3, the DNA is TGCGCCAGCAGCCAAGGGCCGCCCTACAATGAGCAGTTCTTC.

This clone has a single count. This chain uses TRBV6-5 with TRBJ2-1; D is ambiguous. Per germline, CDR1 MNHEY and CDR2 SVGAGI. The CDR3 is 16 amino acids. V lost 0 bases and J lost 0, with 9 bases in between. CDR3 DNA: TGTGCCAGCAGTTACTCCGGCGGAAGCTCCTACAATGAGCAGTTCTTC. Encoded protein: CASSYSGGSSYNEQFF.